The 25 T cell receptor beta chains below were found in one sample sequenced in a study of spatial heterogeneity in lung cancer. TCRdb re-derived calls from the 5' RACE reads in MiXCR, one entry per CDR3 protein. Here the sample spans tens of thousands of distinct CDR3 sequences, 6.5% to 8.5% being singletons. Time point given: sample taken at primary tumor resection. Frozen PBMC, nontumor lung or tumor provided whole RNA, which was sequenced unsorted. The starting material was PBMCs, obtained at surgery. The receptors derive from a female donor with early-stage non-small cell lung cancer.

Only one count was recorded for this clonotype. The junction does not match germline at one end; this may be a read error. The CDR3 DNA reads as TGTGCCAGCAGCTTCCCAGGGGGCCCCCAGGAGACCCAGTACTTC. It specifies CASSFPGGPQETQYF. This rearrangement joins TRBV5-1 to TRBJ2-5, with TRBD1 identical over 8 bases. The CDR3 extends over 15 amino acids. Germline assignment: CDR1 SGHRS and CDR2 YFSETQ.

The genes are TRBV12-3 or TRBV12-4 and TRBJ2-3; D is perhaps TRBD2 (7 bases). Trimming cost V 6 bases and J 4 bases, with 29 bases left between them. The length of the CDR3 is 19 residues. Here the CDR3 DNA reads TGTGCCAGCAGCTCCTCGCTTGGTGGGGGGGCCCAGGACCCAGATACGCAGTATTTT. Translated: CASSSSLGGGAQDPDTQYF.

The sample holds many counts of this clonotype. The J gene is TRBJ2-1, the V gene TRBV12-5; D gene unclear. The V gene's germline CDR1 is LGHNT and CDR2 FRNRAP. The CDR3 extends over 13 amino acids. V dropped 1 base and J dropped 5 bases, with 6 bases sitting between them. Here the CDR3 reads CASGLDANNEQFF. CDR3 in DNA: TGTGCTAGTGGTTTGGACGCCAACAATGAGCAGTTCTTC.

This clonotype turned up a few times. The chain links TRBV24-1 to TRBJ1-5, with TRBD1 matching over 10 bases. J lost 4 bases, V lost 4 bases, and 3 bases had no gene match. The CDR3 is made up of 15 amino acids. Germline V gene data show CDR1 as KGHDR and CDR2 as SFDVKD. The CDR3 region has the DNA TGTGCCACCAGTGACCCGGGACAGGGGAATCAGCCCCAGCATTTT. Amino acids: CATSDPGQGNQPQHF.

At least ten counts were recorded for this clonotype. The CDR3 sequence is CAINPGQGPYEQYF. For the CDR3, the DNA is TGTGCCATCAACCCGGGACAGGGCCCTTACGAGCAGTACTTC. V and J are TRBV10-3 and TRBJ2-7; 9 bases are a match to TRBD1. The CDR3 loop spans 14 amino acids. Germline V lookup: CDR1 ENHRY, CDR2 SYGVKD. J was trimmed by 4 bases and V by 7 bases; bases with no gene match: 8.

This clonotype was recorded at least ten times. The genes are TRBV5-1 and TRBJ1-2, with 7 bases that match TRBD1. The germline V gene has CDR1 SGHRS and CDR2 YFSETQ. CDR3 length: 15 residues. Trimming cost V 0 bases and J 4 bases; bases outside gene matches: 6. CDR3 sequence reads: CASSLGMTGSYGYTF. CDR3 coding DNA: TGCGCCAGCAGCTTGGGAATGACAGGGAGCTATGGCTACACCTTC.

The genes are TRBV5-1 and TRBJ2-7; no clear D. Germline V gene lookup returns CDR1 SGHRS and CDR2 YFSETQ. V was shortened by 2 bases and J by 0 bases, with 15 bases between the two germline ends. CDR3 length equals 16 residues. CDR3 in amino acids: CASSFTAGQYSYEQYF. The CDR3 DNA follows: TGCGCCAGCAGCTTTACGGCAGGCCAATACTCCTACGAGCAGTACTTC.

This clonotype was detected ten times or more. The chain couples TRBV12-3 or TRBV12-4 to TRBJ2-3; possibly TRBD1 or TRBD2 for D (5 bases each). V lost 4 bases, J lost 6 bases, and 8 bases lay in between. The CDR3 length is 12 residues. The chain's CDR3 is CASSSGADTQYF. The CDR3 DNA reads TGTGCCAGCAGTTCCGGGGCGGATACGCAGTATTTT.

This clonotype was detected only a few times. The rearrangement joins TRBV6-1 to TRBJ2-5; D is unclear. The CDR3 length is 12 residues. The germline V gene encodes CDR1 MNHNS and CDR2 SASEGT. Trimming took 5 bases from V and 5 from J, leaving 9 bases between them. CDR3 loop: CASSSPFETQYF. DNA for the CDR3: TGTGCCAGCAGTTCTCCCTTCGAGACCCAGTACTTC.

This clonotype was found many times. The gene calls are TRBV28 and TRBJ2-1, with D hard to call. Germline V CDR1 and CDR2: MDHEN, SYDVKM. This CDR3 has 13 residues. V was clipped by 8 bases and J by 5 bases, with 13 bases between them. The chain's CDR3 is CASRENGHNEQFF. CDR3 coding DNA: TGTGCCAGCCGCGAGAATGGTCACAATGAGCAGTTCTTC.

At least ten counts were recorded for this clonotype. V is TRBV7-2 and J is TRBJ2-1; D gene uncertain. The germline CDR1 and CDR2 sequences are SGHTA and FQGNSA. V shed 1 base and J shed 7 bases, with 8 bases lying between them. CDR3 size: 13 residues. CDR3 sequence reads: CASSLGNRNEQFF. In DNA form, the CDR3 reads TGTGCCAGCAGCTTAGGAAATAGAAATGAGCAGTTCTTC.

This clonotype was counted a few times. CDR3 in DNA: TGTGCCAGCCGTAGGGGGCAGCCGACCTACAATGAGCAGTTCTTC. Its translation: CASRRGQPTYNEQFF. This chain connects TRBV6-5 to TRBJ2-1; 7 bases are shared with TRBD1. Germline lookup yields CDR1 MNHEY and CDR2 SVGAGI. With 8 bases clipped from V and 2 bases from J, the junction kept 9 bases outside the gene matches. The CDR3 consists of 15 residues.

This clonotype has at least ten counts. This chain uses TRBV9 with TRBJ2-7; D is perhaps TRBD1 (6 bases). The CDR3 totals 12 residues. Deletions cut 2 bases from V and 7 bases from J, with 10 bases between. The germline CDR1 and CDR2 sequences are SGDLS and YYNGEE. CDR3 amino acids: CASSVTGGEQYF. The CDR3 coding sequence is TGTGCCAGCAGCGTGACAGGCGGTGAGCAGTACTTC.

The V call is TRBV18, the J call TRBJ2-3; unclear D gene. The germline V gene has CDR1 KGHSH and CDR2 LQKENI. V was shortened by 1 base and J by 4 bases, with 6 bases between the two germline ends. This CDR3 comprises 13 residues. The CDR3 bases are TGTGCCAGCTCACCACGCCGCGCAGATACGCAGTATTTT. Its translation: CASSPRRADTQYF.

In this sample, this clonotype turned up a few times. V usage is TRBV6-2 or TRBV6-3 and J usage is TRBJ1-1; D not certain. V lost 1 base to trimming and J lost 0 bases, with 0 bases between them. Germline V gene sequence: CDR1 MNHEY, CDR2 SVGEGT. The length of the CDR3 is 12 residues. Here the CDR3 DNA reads TGTGCCAGCAGTTACTTGAACACTGAAGCTTTCTTT. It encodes CASSYLNTEAFF.

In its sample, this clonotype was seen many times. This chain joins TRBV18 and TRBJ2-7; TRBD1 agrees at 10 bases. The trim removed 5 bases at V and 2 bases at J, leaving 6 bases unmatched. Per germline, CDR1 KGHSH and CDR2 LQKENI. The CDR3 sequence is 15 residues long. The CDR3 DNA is TGTGCCAGCTCAGGACGTGGACAGGGGGCCTACGAGCAGTACTTC. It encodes CASSGRGQGAYEQYF. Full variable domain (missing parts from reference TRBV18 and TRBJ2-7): NAGVMQNPRHLVRRRGQEARLRCSPMKGHSHVYWYRQLPEEGLKFMVYLQKENIIDESGMPKERFSAEFPKEGPSILRIQQVVRGDSAAYFCASSGRGQGAYEQYFGPGTRLTVT.

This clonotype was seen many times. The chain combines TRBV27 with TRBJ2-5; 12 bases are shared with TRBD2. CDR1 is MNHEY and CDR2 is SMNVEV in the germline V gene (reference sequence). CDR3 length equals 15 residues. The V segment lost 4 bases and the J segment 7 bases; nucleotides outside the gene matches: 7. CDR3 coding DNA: TGTGCCAGCAGTTCTAGCGGGGGGGCCCGAGGGACCCAGTACTTC. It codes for CASSSSGGARGTQYF.

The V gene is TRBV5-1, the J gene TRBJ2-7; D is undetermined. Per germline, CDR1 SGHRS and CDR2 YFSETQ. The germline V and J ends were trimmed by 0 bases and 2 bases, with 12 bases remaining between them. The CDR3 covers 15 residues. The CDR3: CASSLDLQATYEQYF. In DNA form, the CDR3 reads TGCGCCAGCAGCTTGGATCTTCAGGCCACCTACGAGCAGTACTTC.

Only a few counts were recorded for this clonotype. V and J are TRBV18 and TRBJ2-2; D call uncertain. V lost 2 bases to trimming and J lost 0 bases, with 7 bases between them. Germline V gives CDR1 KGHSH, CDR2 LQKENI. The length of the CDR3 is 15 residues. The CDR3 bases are TGTGCCAGCTCACCAACGACGGCGAACACCGGGGAGCTGTTTTTT. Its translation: CASSPTTANTGELFF.

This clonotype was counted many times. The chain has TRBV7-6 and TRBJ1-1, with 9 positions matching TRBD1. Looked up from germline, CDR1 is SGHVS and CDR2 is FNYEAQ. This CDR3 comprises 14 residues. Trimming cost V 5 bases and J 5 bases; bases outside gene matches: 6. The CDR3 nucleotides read TGTGCCAGCAGCCCTGGGACAGGGTGGACTGAAGCTTTCTTT. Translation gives CASSPGTGWTEAFF.

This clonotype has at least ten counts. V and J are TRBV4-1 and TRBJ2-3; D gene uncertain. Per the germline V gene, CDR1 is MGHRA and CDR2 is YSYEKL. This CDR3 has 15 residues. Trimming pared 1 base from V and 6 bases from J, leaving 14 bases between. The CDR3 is CASSQGAGQEDTQYF. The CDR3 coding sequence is TGCGCCAGCAGCCAAGGGGCCGGGCAAGAGGATACGCAGTATTTT.

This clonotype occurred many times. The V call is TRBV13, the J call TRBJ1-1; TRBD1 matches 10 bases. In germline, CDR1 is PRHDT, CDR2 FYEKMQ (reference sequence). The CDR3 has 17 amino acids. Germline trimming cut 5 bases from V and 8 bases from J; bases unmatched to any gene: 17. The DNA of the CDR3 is TGTGCCAGCAGCCAGACAGGGGGCACGTTACCGAAGGGGGAAGCTTTCTTT. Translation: CASSQTGGTLPKGEAFF.

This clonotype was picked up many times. The CDR3 sequence: CASSPVGSGYNEQFF. The CDR3 nucleotides read TGCGCCAGCAGCCCCGTCGGGTCCGGCTACAATGAGCAGTTCTTC. The V call is TRBV5-1, the J call TRBJ2-1; D not certain. The CDR3 has 15 amino acids. In germline, CDR1 is SGHRS, CDR2 YFSETQ. V lost 4 bases, J lost 3 bases, and 14 bases lay in between.

The DNA of the CDR3 is TGCAGTGCCAAGGACAGGGGATATACGCAGTATTTT. It encodes CSAKDRGYTQYF. J is TRBJ2-3 and V is TRBV20-1; the match to TRBD1 covers 9 bases. The V gene's germline CDR1 is DFQATT and CDR2 SNEGSKA (reference sequence). Germline trimming cut 6 bases from V and 7 bases from J; bases unmatched to any gene: 5. The CDR3 length is 12 residues.

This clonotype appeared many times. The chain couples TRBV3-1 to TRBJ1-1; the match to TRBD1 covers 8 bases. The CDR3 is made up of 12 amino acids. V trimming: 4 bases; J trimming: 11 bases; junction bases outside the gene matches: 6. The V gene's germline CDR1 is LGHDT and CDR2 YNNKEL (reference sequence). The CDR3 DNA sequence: TGTGCCAGCAGCCTTGGACAGGGATGGGCTTTCTTT. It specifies CASSLGQGWAFF.